This T cell receptor beta chain was sequenced during a study of T cells in Graves' hyperthyroidism and ophthalmopathy. In its sample, this clonotype was seen many times. TCR beta CDR3 regions were amplified from RNA. The HTBI set primed first-round TCR CDR3 RT-PCR. In TCRdb, the multiplex PCR reads were re-called with MiXCR into one record per CDR3 protein. Of approximately 610,000 distinct CDR3 sequences listed, 16% were seen once; the top ten hold 18%. Germline V CDR1 and CDR2: SGHDT, YYEEEE. This CDR3 is built from 14 residues. The V gene lost 0 bases and the J gene lost 3 bases, with 9 bases spanning the gap.

Material for sequencing was blood. The sequence derives from a young woman with Graves' hyperthyroidism. The V call is TRBV5-6, the J call TRBJ1-2; D is unresolved. The CDR3 is CASSLGRAHYGYTF. The DNA for the CDR3 is TGTGCCAGCAGCTTGGGCCGGGCACACTATGGCTACACCTTC.